This T cell receptor beta chain came from a study of blood T cell repertoires in COVID-19. Study-level information: Both acute and convalescent COVID-19 samples were obtained from the United States, Italy and Spain. From T cells, B-cell-depleted T cells, or PBMCs came the material, which was cDNA or gDNA.

The germline V gene encodes CDR1 MNHNS and CDR2 SASEGT. CDR3 size: 12 residues. Trimming stripped 8 bases from V and 4 bases from J, with 8 bases between. The Seattle patients, enrolled during active infection, were followed longitudinally. Authors' processing steps: Amplification of reference gene primers was used by the study to estimate nucleated cell counts. This table comes from immunoSEQ multiplex PCR, and its TCRdb copy is limited to in-frame clones, with some not included. The DNA was the basis for D and trimming; V, J and clone size are from that table. The sample has about 220,000 clones; 70% to 90% are singletons.

The sequence was collected from a woman in her 70s with COVID-19, enrolled during active disease. The sequenced sample was peripheral blood. V and J are TRBV6-1 and TRBJ1-4; TRBD1 might be the D (5 bases). DNA of the CDR3: TGTGCCAGCGGGGGGAATAATGAAAAACTGTTTTTT. The encoded protein is CASGGNNEKLFF.